The T cell receptor (beta chain) described here comes from a study of T cell clonotyping in hematopoietic cell transplantation. The protocol was immunoSEQ multiplex PCR, while the TCRdb copy is restricted to in-frame clones and leaves out a portion. Of some 1,900 clones in the sample, roughly 77% were seen once. Study-level results: After transplant, recipient diversity fell while pathologically expanded clonotypes grew through day 180.

The CDR3 contains 13 residues. Trimming stripped 4 bases from V and 7 bases from J, with 12 bases between. Germline loops: CDR1 SNHLY, CDR2 FYNNEI. As to this clone: Its specificity is not known.

The sequenced material came from peripheral blood mononuclear cells. This chain links TRBV2 with TRBJ2-3; perhaps TRBD2 as D (5 bases). The clonotype comes from a man aged 25 to 45 in good health. Some clones in this sample may be carry-over from other donors' samples. The CDR3 bases are TGTGCCAGCAGTGGAAGCGGCGCTCATACGCAGTATTTT. This sequence encodes CASSGSGAHTQYF.